The 18 T cell receptor beta chains reported below all come from one sample, sequenced in a study of shared clonotypes between healthy human individuals. Data came from immunoSEQ multiplex PCR; TCRdb stores just in-frame clones and leaves some out. The sample comprises about 700,000 clones, around 74% of which are singletons, and under 2% rests with the top ten. The sample consisted of memory CD4+ T cells sorted from blood. Subset noted: CD45RA-negative fraction. Source of these receptors: a woman aged 30 to 39 in good health.

There are a few counts of this clone. The CDR3 sequence is CASSGDWGNEQFF. The CDR3 DNA is TGCGCCAGCAGCGGGGACTGGGGGAATGAGCAGTTCTTC. The chain recombines TRBV5-1 with TRBJ2-1; maybe TRBD2 (6 bases). Germline V CDR1 and CDR2: SGHRS, YFSETQ. Trimming took off 4 bases at V and 7 bases at J, with 12 bases between the two ends. CDR3 length equals 13 residues.

The chain carries TRBV19 and TRBJ2-3; either TRBD1 or TRBD2 may supply D (5 bases each). V gave up 5 bases and J gave up 6 bases, with 18 bases separating them. CDR1 and CDR2 from the germline V gene are LNHDA and SQIVND (reference sequence). There are 15 residues in the CDR3. The CDR3 nucleotides read TGTGCCAGTAGTGCGTCCGGGACCAACCCCGATACGCAGTATTTT. This encodes CASSASGTNPDTQYF.

The chain employs TRBV5-6 and TRBJ1-2; 8 bases are a match to TRBD1. The CDR3 is 14 amino acids. Germline V gene sequence: CDR1 SGHDT, CDR2 YYEEEE. With 1 base clipped from V and 8 bases from J, the junction kept 7 bases outside the gene matches. CDR3 sequence (DNA): TGTGCCAGCAGCTTGATAGGACAGGGCGGGGGCTACACCTTC. This encodes CASSLIGQGGGYTF.

This chain uses TRBV5-4 with TRBJ2-3; 13 bases match TRBD2. Germline V CDR1 and CDR2: SGHNT, YYREEE (reference sequence). The length of the CDR3 is 16 residues. The ends lost 4 bases at V and 4 bases at J; junction bases unmatched: 6. CDR3 in amino acids: CASSMRTSGGADTQYF. CDR3 bases: TGTGCCAGCAGCATGAGGACTAGCGGGGGTGCAGATACGCAGTATTTT.

The chain recombines TRBV5-4 with TRBJ1-2; D is uncertain. CDR3 length: 15 residues. Germline values: CDR1 SGHNT, CDR2 YYREEE (reference sequence). V was pared by 2 bases and J by 0 bases, with 11 bases between. CDR3 sequence reads: CASSFPGAANYGYTF. In DNA, the CDR3 is TGTGCCAGCAGCTTCCCGGGAGCGGCTAACTATGGCTACACCTTC.

The rearrangement uses TRBV19 and TRBJ1-2; D gene unclear. Germline CDR1 and CDR2: LNHDA and SQIVND (reference sequence). V shed 5 bases and J shed 0 bases, with 16 bases lying between them. This CDR3 has 16 amino acids. The CDR3 sequence: CASSYREDGANYGYTF. CDR3 DNA sequence: TGTGCCAGTAGTTATAGGGAGGACGGAGCTAACTATGGCTACACCTTC.

V gene TRBV27 combines with J gene TRBJ1-5; weak D call: TRBD1 (5 bases). Germline V gene sequence: CDR1 MNHEY, CDR2 SMNVEV (reference sequence). CDR3 length equals 13 residues. V gave up 5 bases and J gave up 4 bases, with 9 bases separating them. CDR3 nucleotides: TGTGCCAGCAGTCTTACAGGAAATCAGCCCCAGCATTTT. Its protein is CASSLTGNQPQHF.

Of note for this clone: The same CDR3 can be traced to other DNA sequences in this sample. The V call is TRBV2, the J call TRBJ2-6; no firm D call. Germline V gives CDR1 SNHLY, CDR2 FYNNEI. The V and J ends lost 2 bases and 0 bases respectively, with 5 bases between them. This CDR3 region has 15 residues. The CDR3 coding sequence is TGTGCCAGCAGTGAATTCGGCTCTGGGGCCAACGTCCTGACTTTC. Residues: CASSEFGSGANVLTF.

With respect to this clone: A read error is possible here, since a much larger clone lies one base away. The CDR3 spells CASSLDRTNTEAFF. CDR3 bases: TGTGCCAGCAGTTTAGACAGAACGAACACTGAAGCTTTCTTT. The V gene is TRBV27, the J gene TRBJ1-1, with a possible D match to TRBD1 (5 bases). CDR1 and CDR2 from the germline V gene are MNHEY and SMNVEV (reference sequence). CDR3 length equals 14 residues. V lost 2 bases, J lost 1 base, and 8 bases lay in between.

This clone was seen a handful of times. This rearrangement joins TRBV5-1 to TRBJ1-1; TRBD1 matches 8 bases. The CDR3 is 12 residues long. The trim removed 5 bases at V and 11 bases at J, leaving 8 bases unmatched. The germline CDR1 and CDR2 sequences are SGHRS and YFSETQ. In nucleotides, the CDR3 is TGCGCCAGCAGGCCCTCGGACAGGGAGGCTTTCTTT. Translating it yields CASRPSDREAFF.

The V gene is TRBV2, the J gene TRBJ2-7; D perhaps matches TRBD1 (6 bases). Trimming pared 4 bases from V and 5 bases from J, leaving 6 bases between. The CDR3 contains 11 residues. Germline loops: CDR1 SNHLY, CDR2 FYNNEI. The CDR3 DNA is TGTGCCAGCAGTGGGGGGCACGAGCAGTACTTC. Translation gives CASSGGHEQYF.

The chain recombines TRBV5-4 with TRBJ2-4, with 11 bases matching TRBD1. V lost 3 bases to trimming and J lost 7 bases; unmatched junction nucleotides: 6. Germline lookup yields CDR1 SGHNT and CDR2 YYREEE (reference sequence). The CDR3 covers 15 residues. In nucleotides, the CDR3 is TGTGCCAGCAGCTCGATGGGACAGGGGGTGAACATTCAGTACTTC. Translated, it gives CASSSMGQGVNIQYF.

This clone was seen a handful of times. Other DNA sequences of this sample code for an identical CDR3. The rearrangement uses TRBV5-1 and TRBJ2-7; TRBD1 agrees at 12 bases. V lost 4 bases and J lost 5; bases outside the gene matches: 4. Germline CDR1 is SGHRS and CDR2 is YFSETQ. This CDR3 contains 14 residues. The chain's CDR3 is CASSLGTGGDEQYF. The DNA for the CDR3 is TGCGCCAGCAGCCTCGGGACAGGGGGCGACGAGCAGTACTTC.

The rearrangement links TRBV28 to TRBJ2-2; D ambiguous. Germline V lookup: CDR1 MDHEN, CDR2 SYDVKM. The CDR3 sequence is 14 residues long. The V gene lost 5 bases and the J gene lost 6 bases, with 13 bases spanning the gap. This CDR3 reads CASSPWTKSGELFF. DNA for the CDR3: TGTGCCAGCAGTCCCTGGACCAAATCCGGGGAGCTGTTTTTT.

In this sample, this clone turned up a few times. The V and J genes are TRBV20-1 and TRBJ2-7; D is uncertain. Deletions cut 6 bases from V and 9 bases from J, with 15 bases between. Germline loops: CDR1 DFQATT, CDR2 SNEGSKA (reference sequence). The CDR3 runs 11 residues. The CDR3 loop reads CSASVGGGQYF. The CDR3 DNA reads TGCAGTGCCTCCGTCGGTGGCGGGCAGTACTTC.

This rearrangement joins TRBV5-1 to TRBJ2-5, with 10 bases aligning to TRBD2. V shed 4 bases, J shed 5 bases, and the junction held 11 bases outside the gene matches. Germline assignment: CDR1 SGHRS and CDR2 YFSETQ. This CDR3 is 16 amino acids long. The CDR3 reads CASSPEREGPRETQYF. CDR3 bases: TGCGCCAGCAGCCCAGAGCGGGAGGGCCCTAGGGAGACCCAGTACTTC.

The chain is built from TRBV7-9 and TRBJ2-6, with D uncertain. Trimming cost V 0 bases and J 4 bases, with 13 bases left between them. This CDR3 is built from 17 residues. Germline-derived CDR1 and CDR2 are SEHNR and FQNEAQ (reference sequence). Written as DNA, the CDR3 is TGTGCCAGCAGCTTAGCACTTGGATTCTCCGGGGCCAACGTCCTGACTTTC. Encoded protein: CASSLALGFSGANVLTF.

Remarks on this clone: The identical CDR3 is also encoded by other nucleotide sequences in the sample. The chain couples TRBV28 to TRBJ1-5, with D uncertain. The CDR3 length is 13 residues. Germline assignment: CDR1 MDHEN and CDR2 SYDVKM. Trimming took off 3 bases at V and 4 bases at J, with 7 bases between the two ends. DNA for the CDR3: TGTGCCAGCAGTTTGTACACTAATCAGCCCCAGCATTTT. It translates to CASSLYTNQPQHF. The full variable domain, in which reference TRBV28 and TRBJ1-5 provide the parts outside the CDR3, is DVKVTQSSRYLVKRTGEKVFLECVQDMDHENMFWYRQDPGLGLRLIYFSYDVKMKEKGDIPEGYSVSREKKERFSLILESASTNQTSMYLCASSLYTNQPQHFGDGTRLSIL.